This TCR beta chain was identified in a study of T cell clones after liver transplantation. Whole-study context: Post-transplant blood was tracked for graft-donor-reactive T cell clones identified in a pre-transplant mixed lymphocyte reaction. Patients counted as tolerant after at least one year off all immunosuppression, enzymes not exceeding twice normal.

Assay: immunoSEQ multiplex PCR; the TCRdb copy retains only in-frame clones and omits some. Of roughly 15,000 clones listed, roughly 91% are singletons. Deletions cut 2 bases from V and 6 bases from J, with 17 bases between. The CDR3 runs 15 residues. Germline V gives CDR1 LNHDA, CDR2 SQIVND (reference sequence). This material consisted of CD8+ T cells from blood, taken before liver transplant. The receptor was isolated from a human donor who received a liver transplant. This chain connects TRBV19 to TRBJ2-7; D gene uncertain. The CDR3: CASSIKIHRKGEQYF. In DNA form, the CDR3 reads TGTGCCAGTAGTATAAAAATCCATCGTAAGGGCGAGCAGTACTTC.